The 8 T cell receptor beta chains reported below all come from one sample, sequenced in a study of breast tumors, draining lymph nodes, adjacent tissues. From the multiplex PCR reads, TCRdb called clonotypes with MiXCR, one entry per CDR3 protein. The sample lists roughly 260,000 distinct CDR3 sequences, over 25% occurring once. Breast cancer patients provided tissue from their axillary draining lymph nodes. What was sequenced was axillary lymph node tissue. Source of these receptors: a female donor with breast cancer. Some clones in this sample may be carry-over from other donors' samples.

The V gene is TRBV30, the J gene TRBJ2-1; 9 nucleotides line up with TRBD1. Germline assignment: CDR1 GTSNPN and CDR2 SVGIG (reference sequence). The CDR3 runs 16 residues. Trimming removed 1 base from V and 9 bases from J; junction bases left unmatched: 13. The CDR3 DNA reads TGTGCCTGGAGTGACCCTGGGACAGGGCAGTCCAGTGAGCAGTTCTTC. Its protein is CAWSDPGTGQSSEQFF.

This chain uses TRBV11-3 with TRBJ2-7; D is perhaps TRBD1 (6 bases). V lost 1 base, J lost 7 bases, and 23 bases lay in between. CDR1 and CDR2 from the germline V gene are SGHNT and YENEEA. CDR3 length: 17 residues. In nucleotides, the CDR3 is TGTGCCAGCAGCTTAGGGACAGCGTCTTACCAGTACGAGGAGCAGTACTTC. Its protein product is CASSLGTASYQYEEQYF.

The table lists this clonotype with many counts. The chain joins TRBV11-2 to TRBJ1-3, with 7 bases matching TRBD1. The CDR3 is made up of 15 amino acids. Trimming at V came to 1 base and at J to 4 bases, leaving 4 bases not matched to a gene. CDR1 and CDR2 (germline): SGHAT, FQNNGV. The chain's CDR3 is CASSLATGSGNTIYF. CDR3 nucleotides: TGTGCCAGCAGCTTAGCGACAGGGTCCGGAAACACCATATATTTT.

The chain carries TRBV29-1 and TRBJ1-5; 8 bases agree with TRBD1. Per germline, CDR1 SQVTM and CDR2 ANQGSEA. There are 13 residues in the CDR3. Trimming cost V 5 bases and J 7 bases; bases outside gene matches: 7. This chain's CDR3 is CSVQQGDGQPQHF. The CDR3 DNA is TGCAGCGTTCAACAGGGGGATGGACAGCCCCAGCATTTT.

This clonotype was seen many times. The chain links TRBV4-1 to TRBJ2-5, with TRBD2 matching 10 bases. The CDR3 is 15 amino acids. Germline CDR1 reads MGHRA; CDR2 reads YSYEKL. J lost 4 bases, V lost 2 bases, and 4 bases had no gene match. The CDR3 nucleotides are TGCGCCAGCAGCCAAATCAGCGGGAGGGTAGAGACCCAGTACTTC. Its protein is CASSQISGRVETQYF.

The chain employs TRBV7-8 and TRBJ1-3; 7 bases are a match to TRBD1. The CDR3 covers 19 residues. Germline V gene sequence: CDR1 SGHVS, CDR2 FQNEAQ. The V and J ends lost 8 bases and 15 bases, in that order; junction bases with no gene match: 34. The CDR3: CASVRSSRDSEYSLETPYF. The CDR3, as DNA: TGTGCCAGCGTTAGGTCCTCCCGGGACAGTGAGTATTCTCTGGAAACACCATATTTT.

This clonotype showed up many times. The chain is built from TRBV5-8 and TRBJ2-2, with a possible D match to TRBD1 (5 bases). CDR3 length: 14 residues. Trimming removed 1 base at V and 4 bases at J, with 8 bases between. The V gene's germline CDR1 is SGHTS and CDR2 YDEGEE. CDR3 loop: CASSLLRGTGELFF. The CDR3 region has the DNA TGTGCCAGCAGCTTGCTTAGGGGCACCGGGGAGCTGTTTTTT.

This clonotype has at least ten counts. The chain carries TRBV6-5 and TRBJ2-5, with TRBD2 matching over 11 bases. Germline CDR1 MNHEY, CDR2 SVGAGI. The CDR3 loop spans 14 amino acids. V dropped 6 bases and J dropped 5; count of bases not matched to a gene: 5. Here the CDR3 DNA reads TGTGCCAGCAGACTAGCGGGAGTGAGGGAGACCCAGTACTTC. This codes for CASRLAGVRETQYF.